A selection of T cell receptor beta chains follows, all from one sample in a study of OX40 agonist ivuxolimab in advanced cancers. The method was immunoSEQ multiplex PCR; TCRdb's version includes in-frame clones alone and lacks a portion of them. Of about 50,000 clones listed, around 84% are singletons. Here the sequenced sample was CD4+ or CD8+ T cells sorted from blood, taken in a trial of the OX40 agonist ivuxolimab. Source of these receptors: an adult with an advanced solid tumor such as melanoma, head and neck, liver or kidney cancer. Both conserved end residues are part of each CDR3. Fields, in order: V gene, J gene, clone size, D gene, CDR3 protein, CDR3 DNA. A D gene is named only where the DNA matches it firmly. Clone size is not always given. Where it is, it says once, few, many or a class for expanded clones.

v_gene: TRBV7-2
j_gene: TRBJ2-1
abundance: -
d_gene: TRBD1
CDR3aa: CASSLQPGQGGNEQFF
CDR3nt: TGTGCCAGCAGCTTACAACCGGGACAGGGGGGCAATGAGCAGTTCTTC

v_gene: TRBV7-9
j_gene: TRBJ1-5
abundance: few
d_gene: -
CDR3aa: CASSYGGDQPQHF
CDR3nt: TGTGCCAGCAGCTACGGCGGGGATCAGCCCCAGCATTTT

v_gene: TRBV18
j_gene: TRBJ2-7
abundance: -
d_gene: -
CDR3aa: CASSPVVTYEQYF
CDR3nt: TGTGCCAGCTCACCAGTGGTTACCTACGAGCAGTACTTC

v_gene: TRBV2
j_gene: TRBJ2-1
abundance: once
d_gene: TRBD2
CDR3aa: CASSEAGTSGYEQFF
CDR3nt: TGTGCCAGCAGTGAAGCGGGGACTAGCGGCTACGAGCAGTTCTTC

v_gene: TRBV25-1
j_gene: TRBJ2-1
abundance: -
d_gene: -
CDR3aa: CASSESRSNHEQFF
CDR3nt: TGTGCCAGCAGTGAATCCCGATCAAACCATGAGCAGTTCTTC

v_gene: TRBV11-2
j_gene: TRBJ1-1
abundance: -
d_gene: TRBD1
CDR3aa: CASSDHRGLTEAFF
CDR3nt: TGTGCCAGCAGCGACCACAGGGGACTCACTGAAGCTTTCTTT

v_gene: TRBV10-3
j_gene: TRBJ1-2
abundance: -
d_gene: -
CDR3aa: CAAKSQTKTYGYTF
CDR3nt: TGTGCCGCCAAAAGCCAGACAAAGACCTATGGCTACACCTTC

v_gene: TRBV4-2
j_gene: TRBJ2-6
abundance: -
d_gene: -
CDR3aa: CASSQENSHSGANVLTF
CDR3nt: TGTGCCAGCAGCCAAGAGAACAGCCACTCTGGGGCCAACGTCCTGACTTTC

v_gene: TRBV4-1
j_gene: TRBJ1-1
abundance: -
d_gene: TRBD1
CDR3aa: CASSHDNPGGAQAFF
CDR3nt: TGCGCCAGCAGCCACGACAACCCAGGGGGCGCTCAAGCTTTCTTT

v_gene: TRBV28
j_gene: TRBJ2-1
abundance: -
d_gene: TRBD1
CDR3aa: CASSRTGYNEQFF
CDR3nt: TGTGCCAGCAGCCGGACAGGGTACAATGAGCAGTTCTTC

v_gene: TRBV6-1
j_gene: TRBJ2-7
abundance: -
d_gene: -
CDR3aa: CASSDRQEQYF
CDR3nt: TGTGCCAGCAGTGATAGGCAGGAGCAGTACTTC

v_gene: TRBV19
j_gene: TRBJ2-1
abundance: -
d_gene: -
CDR3aa: CASSSGPYNEQFF
CDR3nt: TGTGCCAGTAGTTCGGGACCCTACAATGAGCAGTTCTTC

v_gene: TRBV29-1
j_gene: TRBJ2-3
abundance: -
d_gene: TRBD1
CDR3aa: CSVRTGLLGDTQYF
CDR3nt: TGCAGCGTTAGGACAGGTCTACTTGGAGATACGCAGTATTTT

v_gene: TRBV5-6
j_gene: TRBJ2-1
abundance: few
d_gene: -
CDR3aa: CASSLGTSSEQFF
CDR3nt: TGTGCCAGCAGCTTGGGAACTTCAAGTGAGCAGTTCTTC